This T cell receptor (beta chain) was identified in a study of T cell responses to AZD1222 COVID-19 vaccine. Overall study: Investigators merged groups given second doses at roughly 4 or roughly 12 weeks.

The assay was immunoSEQ multiplex PCR, and TCRdb's table has in-frame clones only and misses some. Altogether approximately 90,000 clones are present, roughly 90% being singletons, with the ten largest covering 8.4%. Study-wide results and caveats: Baseline seropositivity occurred in only six AZD1222 recipients. Donors were largely white British and mainly female; clonal diversity was possibly underestimated. The span of vaccine-associated CD4 TCRs extended across spike, with dominance at 160-218 and 743-854.

A word on this clone: Antigen unknown.

V lost 1 base and J 8 bases, leaving 9 bases between the germline ends. The V gene's germline CDR1 is SGHNT and CDR2 YYREEE (reference sequence). The CDR3 runs 12 residues. This receptor was taken from an adult in good health. The sample consisted of peripheral blood, taken on day 0 of AZD1222 vaccination. The chain has TRBV5-4 and TRBJ1-2; D remains unclear. This CDR3 is CASSLPKFGYTF. DNA of the CDR3: TGTGCCAGCAGCTTGCCCAAGTTCGGCTACACCTTC. Drawing the rest from reference TRBV5-4 and TRBJ1-2, the complete variable domain is ETGVTQSPTHLIKTRGQQVTLRCSSQSGHNTVSWYQQALGQGPQFIFQYYREEENGRGNFPPRFSGLQFPNYSSELNVNALELDDSALYLCASSLPKFGYTFGSGTRLTVV.